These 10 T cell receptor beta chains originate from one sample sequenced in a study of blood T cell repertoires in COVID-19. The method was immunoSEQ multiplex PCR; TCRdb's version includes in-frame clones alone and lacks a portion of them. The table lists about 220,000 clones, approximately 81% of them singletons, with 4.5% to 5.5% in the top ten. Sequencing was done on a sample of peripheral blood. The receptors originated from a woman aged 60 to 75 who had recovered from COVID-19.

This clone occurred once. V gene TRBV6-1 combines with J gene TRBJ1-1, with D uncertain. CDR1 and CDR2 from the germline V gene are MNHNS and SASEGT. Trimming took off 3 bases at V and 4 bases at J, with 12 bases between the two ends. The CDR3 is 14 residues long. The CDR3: CASSDGGMSTEAFF. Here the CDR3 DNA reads TGTGCCAGCAGTGATGGAGGGATGAGCACTGAAGCTTTCTTT.

In nucleotides, the CDR3 is TGTGCCAGCAGCTTGGTGGCAGGGGAAGGCTACACCTTC. Translated, it gives CASSLVAGEGYTF. The rearrangement joins TRBV5-5 to TRBJ1-2; perhaps TRBD1 as D (6 bases). This CDR3 contains 13 residues. V was clipped by 0 bases and J by 8 bases, with 11 bases between them. CDR1 SGHKS and CDR2 YYEKEE come from the germline V gene (reference sequence).

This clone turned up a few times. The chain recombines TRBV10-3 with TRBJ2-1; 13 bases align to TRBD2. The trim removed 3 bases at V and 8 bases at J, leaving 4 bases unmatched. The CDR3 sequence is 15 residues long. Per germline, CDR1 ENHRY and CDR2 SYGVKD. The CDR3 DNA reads TGTGCCATCAGTGACCAGACTAGCGGGGGGTATGAGCAGTTCTTC. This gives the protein CAISDQTSGGYEQFF.

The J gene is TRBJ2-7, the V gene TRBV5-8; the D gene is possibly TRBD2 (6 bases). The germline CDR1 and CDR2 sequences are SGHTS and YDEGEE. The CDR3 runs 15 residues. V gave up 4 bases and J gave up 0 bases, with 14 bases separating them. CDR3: CASSRPGVSSYEQYF. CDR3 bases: TGTGCCAGCAGCAGACCGGGAGTAAGCTCCTACGAGCAGTACTTC.

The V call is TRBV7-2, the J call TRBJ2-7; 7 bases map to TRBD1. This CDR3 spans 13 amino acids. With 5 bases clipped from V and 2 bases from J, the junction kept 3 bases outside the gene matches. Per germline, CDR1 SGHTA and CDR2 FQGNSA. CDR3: CASSIGTAYEQYF. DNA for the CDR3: TGTGCCAGCAGCATAGGGACAGCCTACGAGCAGTACTTC.

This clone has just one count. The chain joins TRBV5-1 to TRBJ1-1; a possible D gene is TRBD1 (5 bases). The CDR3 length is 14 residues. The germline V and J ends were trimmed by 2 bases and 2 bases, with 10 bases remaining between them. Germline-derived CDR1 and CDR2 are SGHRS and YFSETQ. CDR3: CASSLRQINTEAFF. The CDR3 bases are TGCGCCAGCAGCTTACGACAGATCAACACTGAAGCTTTCTTT. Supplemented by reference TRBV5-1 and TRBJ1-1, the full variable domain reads KAGVTQTPRYLIKTRGQQVTLSCSPISGHRSVSWYQQTPGQGLQFLFEYFSETQRNKGNFPGRFSGRQFSNSRSEMNVSTLELGDSALYLCASSLRQINTEAFFGQGTRLTVV.

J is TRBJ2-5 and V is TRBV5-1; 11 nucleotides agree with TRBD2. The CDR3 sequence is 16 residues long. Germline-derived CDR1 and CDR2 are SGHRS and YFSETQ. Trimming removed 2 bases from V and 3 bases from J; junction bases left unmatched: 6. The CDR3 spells CASSLLGTSGKETQYF. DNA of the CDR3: TGCGCCAGCAGCTTACTCGGGACTAGCGGAAAAGAGACCCAGTACTTC.

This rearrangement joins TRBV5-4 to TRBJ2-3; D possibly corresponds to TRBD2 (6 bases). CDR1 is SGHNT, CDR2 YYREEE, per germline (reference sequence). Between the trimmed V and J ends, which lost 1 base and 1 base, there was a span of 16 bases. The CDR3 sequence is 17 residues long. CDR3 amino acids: CASSLPRGRGGTDTQYF. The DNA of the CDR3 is TGTGCCAGCAGCTTGCCCCGGGGGAGAGGGGGCACAGATACGCAGTATTTT.

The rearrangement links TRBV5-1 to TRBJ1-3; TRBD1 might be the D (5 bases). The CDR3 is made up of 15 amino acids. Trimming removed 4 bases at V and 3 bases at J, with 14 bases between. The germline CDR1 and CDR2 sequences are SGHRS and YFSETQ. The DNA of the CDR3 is TGCGCCAGCAGCGTTCAGGGCAATGATGGAAACACCATATATTTT. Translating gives CASSVQGNDGNTIYF.

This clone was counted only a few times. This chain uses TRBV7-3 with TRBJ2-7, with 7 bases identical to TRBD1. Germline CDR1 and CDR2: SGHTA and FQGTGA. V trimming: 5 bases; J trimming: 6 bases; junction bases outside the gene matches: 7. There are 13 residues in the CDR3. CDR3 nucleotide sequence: TGTGCCAGCAGCCGTGACAGGGATACCGAGCAGTACTTC. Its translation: CASSRDRDTEQYF.